The T cell receptor beta chain described here comes from a study of T cells after somatic rescue of genetic block. Assay: immunoSEQ multiplex PCR; the TCRdb copy retains only in-frame clones and omits some. This table holds over 95,000 clones, 75% to 95% found once. The CDR3 covers 17 residues. Trimming took off 4 bases at V and 6 bases at J, with 22 bases between the two ends. CDR1 and CDR2 (germline): SGHKS, YYEKEE (reference sequence). The sequenced sample consisted of peripheral blood mononuclear cells (PBMCs). This clonotype was sampled from a woman younger than 30. The chain uses TRBV5-5 and TRBJ2-2, with TRBD2 as a possible D gene (5 bases). CDR3 region: CASSLAGVAIQAGELFF. CDR3 nucleotides: TGTGCCAGCAGCCTAGCCGGAGTGGCAATCCAGGCCGGGGAGCTGTTTTTT.